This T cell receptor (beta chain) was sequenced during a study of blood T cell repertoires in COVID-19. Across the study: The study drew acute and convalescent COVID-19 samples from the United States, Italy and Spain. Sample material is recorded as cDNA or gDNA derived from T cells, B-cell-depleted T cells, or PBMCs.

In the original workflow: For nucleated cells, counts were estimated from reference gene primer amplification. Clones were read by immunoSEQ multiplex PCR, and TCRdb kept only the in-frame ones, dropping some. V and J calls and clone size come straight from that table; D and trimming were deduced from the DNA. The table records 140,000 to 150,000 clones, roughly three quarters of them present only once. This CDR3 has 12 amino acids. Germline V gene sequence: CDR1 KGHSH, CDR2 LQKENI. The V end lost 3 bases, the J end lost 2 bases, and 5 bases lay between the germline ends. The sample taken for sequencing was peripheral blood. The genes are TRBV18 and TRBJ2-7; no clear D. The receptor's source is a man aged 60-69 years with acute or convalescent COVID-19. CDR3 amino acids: CASSPSAYEQYF. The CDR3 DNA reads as TGTGCCAGCTCACCCTCCGCCTACGAGCAGTACTTC.